Listed here are 9 T cell receptor beta chains from one sample, sequenced in a study of beta chain features in type 1 diabetes. Expressed TCRB transcripts were sequenced because the isolated RNA had all been reverse transcribed beforehand. This table comes from immunoSEQ multiplex PCR, and its TCRdb copy is limited to in-frame clones, with some not included. The table lists hundreds of thousands of clones, 17% of them singletons. The sequencing input was naive CD4+ T cells from blood. These receptors were taken from a woman under 30 in good health.

This clone has just a few counts. This chain connects TRBV6-1 to TRBJ2-7; tentatively, D is TRBD1 (7 bases). The CDR3 is 15 amino acids. Germline CDR1 is MNHNS and CDR2 is SASEGT. Trimming pared 7 bases from V and 3 bases from J, leaving 19 bases between. CDR3: CASTPGQGGYYEQYF. The CDR3 DNA is TGTGCCAGCACCCCGGGTCAGGGGGGTTACTACGAGCAGTACTTC.

This clone was observed a handful of times. The chain recombines TRBV10-3 with TRBJ2-2; TRBD2 might be the D (6 bases). Germline V CDR1 and CDR2: ENHRY, SYGVKD. The length of the CDR3 is 16 residues. Trimming removed 0 bases from V and 0 bases from J, with 8 bases in between. The CDR3 DNA follows: TGTGCCATCAGTGAGTCTACGGGGGCGAACACCGGGGAGCTGTTTTTT. Translating it yields CAISESTGANTGELFF.

This rearrangement joins TRBV28 to TRBJ2-7, with D perhaps TRBD1 (5 bases). V lost 6 bases, J lost 0 bases, and 15 bases lay in between. Germline V gene data show CDR1 as MDHEN and CDR2 as SYDVKM. The CDR3 spans 15 residues. The CDR3 spells CASRTPGHSSYEQYF. CDR3 in DNA: TGTGCCAGCAGAACACCAGGGCACAGCTCCTACGAGCAGTACTTC.

This clone was seen only a few times. Other DNA sequences in the sample encode the same CDR3. The J gene is TRBJ2-2, the V gene TRBV5-6; D not resolved. With 0 bases removed from V and 4 bases from J, the gap between germline ends came to 4 bases. The CDR3 has 13 amino acids. Germline V gives CDR1 SGHDT, CDR2 YYEEEE. The CDR3, as DNA: TGTGCCAGCAGCTTGGGACTCACCGGGGAGCTGTTTTTT. The encoded protein is CASSLGLTGELFF. The whole variable domain, filled in from reference TRBV5-6 and TRBJ2-2, reads DAGVTQSPTHLIKTRGQQVTLRCSPKSGHDTVSWYQQALGQGPQFIFQYYEEEERQRGNFPDRFSGHQFPNYSSELNVNALLLGDSALYLCASSLGLTGELFFGEGSRLTVL.

This clone was counted only a few times. This sequence joins TRBV4-2 and TRBJ2-5; 9 bases map to TRBD1. The ends lost 3 bases at V and 2 bases at J; junction bases unmatched: 4. Germline V lookup: CDR1 LGHNA, CDR2 YNFKEQ. This CDR3 spans 15 amino acids. CDR3 bases: TGTGCCAGCAGCCACGGGACAGGGCAACAAGAGACCCAGTACTTC. It translates to CASSHGTGQQETQYF.

This clone was seen a handful of times. The chain employs TRBV15 and TRBJ2-7, with TRBD1 matching over 8 bases. J gave up 2 bases and V 0 bases, and 3 bases lay outside the gene matches. Germline V lookup: CDR1 LNHNV, CDR2 YYDKDF (reference sequence). This CDR3 is 15 amino acids long. The CDR3: CATSRDQGAAYEQYF. DNA of the CDR3: TGTGCCACCAGCAGAGATCAGGGGGCTGCCTACGAGCAGTACTTC.

This clone occurred a few times. The chain employs TRBV5-1 and TRBJ2-7; 9 nucleotides match TRBD1. The V segment lost 4 bases and the J segment 5 bases; nucleotides outside the gene matches: 7. Germline V gene sequence: CDR1 SGHRS, CDR2 YFSETQ. CDR3 size: 14 residues. CDR3 DNA: TGCGCCAGCAGCGACCGGACAGGGGATCACGAGCAGTACTTC. The encoded protein is CASSDRTGDHEQYF.

This clone turned up a few times. The chain couples TRBV13 to TRBJ2-7; D remains unclear. The CDR3 consists of 13 residues. The V end lost 5 bases, the J end lost 3 bases, and 11 bases lay between the germline ends. The V gene's germline CDR1 is PRHDT and CDR2 FYEKMQ (reference sequence). The CDR3 here is CASSKVDLYEQYF. The CDR3 DNA follows: TGTGCCAGCAGCAAGGTAGACCTCTACGAGCAGTACTTC.

This chain joins TRBV10-3 and TRBJ1-4, with D maybe TRBD1 (5 bases). There are 15 residues in the CDR3. Germline CDR1 reads ENHRY; CDR2 reads SYGVKD. V was pared by 6 bases and J by 8 bases, with 19 bases between. CDR3 in DNA: TGTGCCATCAGCCCATCAGTGAACTGGGGGGAAAAACTGTTTTTT. Its protein is CAISPSVNWGEKLFF.